This T cell receptor (beta chain) derives from a study of CD8+ T cells in alopecia areata. For this clone: Its matching antigen is unknown.

The V gene end was trimmed by 1 base and the J gene end by 8 bases; junction bases not matched to a gene: 8. The germline V gene has CDR1 LGHNA and CDR2 YNFKEQ. This CDR3 comprises 15 residues. Reverse transcribed after extraction, RNA yielded cDNA as the sequencing template. Sequencing used immunoSEQ multiplex PCR; TCRdb keeps in-frame clones, though not all of them. The sample has roughly 200,000 clones, about 53% seen once. As for treatment: oral pan-JAK inhibitor, 5-10 mg twice daily. From alopecia areata patients, lesional scalp punch biopsies and peripheral blood were collected. Notes on the study in general: Since there was just one nonresponder, nobody can yet say how baseline CD8+ expansion ties to response.

The material sequenced was CD8+ T cells sorted from blood, taken at week 24, from a patient treated with tofacitinib. This clonotype was sampled from a human donor with alopecia areata. This chain uses TRBV4-2 with TRBJ2-1; 7 positions agree with TRBD1. The CDR3 region has the DNA TGTGCCAGCAGCCAAGTAGGGGGCGTCTGGGATGAGCAGTTCTTC. It codes for CASSQVGGVWDEQFF.